A single sample is the source of the 16 T cell receptor beta chains below, sequenced in a study of graft-versus-host responses after intestinal transplantation. Libraries were prepared by immunoSEQ multiplex PCR; TCRdb keeps only in-frame clonotypes and omits some of them. Of around 110,000 clones in the sample, 85% to 95% were seen once. For these receptors, no antigen is known. Here the sequenced sample was unstimulated CD8+ T cells sorted from spleen or lymph node cells, taken before transplant. All receptors derive from a human donor who was the organ donor for an intestinal transplant.

A note on this clone: This sample includes further DNA sequences coding for the same CDR3. The chain couples TRBV27 to TRBJ2-3; D possibly corresponds to TRBD1 (6 bases). Trimming stripped 5 bases from V and 1 base from J, with 16 bases between. The CDR3 loop spans 16 amino acids. CDR1 is MNHEY and CDR2 is SMNVEV in the germline V gene (reference sequence). CDR3 loop: CASSPLGAGGTDTQYF. The CDR3 coding sequence is TGTGCCAGCAGTCCTCTCGGGGCAGGGGGCACAGATACGCAGTATTTT.

The gene calls are TRBV4-1 and TRBJ2-7; D gene unclear. This CDR3 is built from 13 residues. With 1 base removed from V and 5 bases from J, the gap between germline ends came to 9 bases. From germline, CDR1 is MGHRA and CDR2 YSYEKL. CDR3 DNA sequence: TGCGCCAGCAGCCAAGTTTCGGCCAACGAGCAGTACTTC. Translated, it gives CASSQVSANEQYF.

The rearrangement links TRBV5-1 to TRBJ1-2, with 8 bases lining up with TRBD1. Germline V CDR1 and CDR2: SGHRS, YFSETQ. J was trimmed by 4 bases and V by 1 base; bases with no gene match: 9. The CDR3 covers 16 residues. CDR3 protein: CASSLSSQGVLYGYTF. The CDR3 DNA is TGCGCCAGCAGCTTGTCCTCACAGGGGGTTCTCTATGGCTACACCTTC. The variable domain in full, completed from reference TRBV5-1 and TRBJ1-2, reads KAGVTQTPRYLIKTRGQQVTLSCSPISGHRSVSWYQQTPGQGLQFLFEYFSETQRNKGNFPGRFSGRQFSNSRSEMNVSTLELGDSALYLCASSLSSQGVLYGYTFGSGTRLTVV.

The genes are TRBV9 and TRBJ1-3, with no clear D. V was shortened by 0 bases and J by 2 bases, with 6 bases between the two germline ends. This CDR3 has 14 amino acids. The germline CDR1 and CDR2 sequences are SGDLS and YYNGEE. The chain's CDR3 is CASSVEVAGNTIYF. The CDR3 nucleotides are TGTGCCAGCAGCGTAGAAGTTGCTGGAAACACCATATATTTT.

The CDR3 DNA reads TGTGCCAGCAGTCATTGGACAGGGTATGGCGAGCAGTACTTC. As protein: CASSHWTGYGEQYF. The chain joins TRBV6-6 to TRBJ2-7; 8 bases align to TRBD1. This CDR3 comprises 14 residues. The V gene end was trimmed by 5 bases and the J gene end by 6 bases; junction bases not matched to a gene: 9. CDR1 and CDR2 (germline): MNHNY, SVGAGI (reference sequence).

This sequence joins TRBV7-9 and TRBJ1-2, with D uncertain. The germline V gene encodes CDR1 SEHNR and CDR2 FQNEAQ (reference sequence). V was pared by 4 bases and J by 2 bases, with 11 bases between. The CDR3 is made up of 14 amino acids. CDR3 sequence: CASSSLGRNYGYTF. Here the CDR3 DNA reads TGTGCCAGCAGCTCCCTCGGACGGAACTATGGCTACACCTTC.

This chain uses TRBV4-3 with TRBJ2-3, with D possibly being TRBD2 (7 bases). Trimming removed 2 bases at V and 5 bases at J, with 17 bases between. CDR3 length: 16 residues. Germline V gives CDR1 LGHNA, CDR2 YSLEER. CDR3 loop: CASSQIGGGGGDTQYF. CDR3 sequence (DNA): TGCGCCAGCAGCCAAATTGGCGGAGGGGGGGGAGATACGCAGTATTTT.

The chain employs TRBV10-1 and TRBJ2-7; 9 bases map to TRBD1. CDR1 and CDR2 (germline): WNHNN, SYGVQD (reference sequence). Trimming cost V 0 bases and J 7 bases; bases outside gene matches: 7. The CDR3 covers 15 residues. The CDR3: CASSESNRGLREQYF. The CDR3 DNA is TGCGCCAGCAGTGAGTCCAACAGGGGGCTCAGGGAGCAGTACTTC.

This chain links TRBV6-6 with TRBJ1-3; tentative D call: TRBD1 (6 bases). The CDR3 consists of 14 residues. Trimming took 10 bases from V and 1 from J, leaving 14 bases between them. Germline lookup yields CDR1 MNHNY and CDR2 SVGAGI (reference sequence). The CDR3 DNA reads as TGTGCCACGGGGGGGCGGTTTTCTGGAAACACCATATATTTT. As protein: CATGGRFSGNTIYF.

The chain uses TRBV23-1 and TRBJ1-1, with no clear D. TRBV23-1 qualifies as an ORF whose function is uncertain. This CDR3 is 8 amino acids long. Trimming took off 9 bases at V and 11 bases at J, with 7 bases between the two ends. CDR3 bases: TGCGCCAGGATCCGGGCTTTCTTT. Protein product: CARIRAFF.

The chain uses TRBV4-1 and TRBJ1-2; 7 bases fit TRBD1. The CDR3 has 14 residues. Germline V lookup: CDR1 MGHRA, CDR2 YSYEKL. V was clipped by 4 bases and J by 4 bases; unmatched bases: 6. DNA for the CDR3: TGCGCCAGCAGCCCCCCGGGACAGCTCTATGGCTACACCTTC. This codes for CASSPPGQLYGYTF.

The gene calls are TRBV4-3 and TRBJ2-3, with 13 nucleotides matching TRBD2. V lost 1 base, J lost 7 bases, and 5 bases stayed unmatched. Germline V gives CDR1 LGHNA, CDR2 YSLEER. The CDR3 contains 16 residues. In nucleotides, the CDR3 is TGCGCCAGCAGCCAAGGGACTAGCGGGAGCGGGTATACGCAGTATTTT. This translates into CASSQGTSGSGYTQYF.

The rearrangement uses TRBV25-1 and TRBJ1-2, with 7 bases fitting TRBD1. The trim removed 3 bases at V and 4 bases at J, leaving 2 bases unmatched. Germline V gene lookup returns CDR1 MGHDK and CDR2 SYGVNS. There are 13 residues in the CDR3. CDR3 region: CASSDGTVYGYTF. The CDR3 DNA reads as TGTGCCAGCAGTGATGGGACAGTCTATGGCTACACCTTC.

The rearrangement uses TRBV10-2 and TRBJ2-5; no reliable D call. The CDR3 loop spans 13 amino acids. Deletions cut 2 bases from V and 4 bases from J, with 8 bases between. CDR1 WSHSY and CDR2 SAAADI come from the germline V gene. CDR3 nucleotide sequence: TGCGCCAGCAGTGAGGGCTGGCTAGAGACCCAGTACTTC. Amino acids: CASSEGWLETQYF.

The rearrangement uses TRBV5-1 and TRBJ1-5; D gene ambiguous. CDR3 length equals 13 residues. Trimming took 2 bases from V and 6 from J, leaving 9 bases between them. CDR1 SGHRS and CDR2 YFSETQ come from the germline V gene. The CDR3 is CASSLSWGQPQHF. The CDR3 DNA follows: TGCGCCAGCAGCTTATCTTGGGGTCAGCCCCAGCATTTT.

The rearrangement uses TRBV7-2 and TRBJ2-4, with 7 bases fitting TRBD1. J was trimmed by 5 bases and V by 4 bases; bases with no gene match: 8. The CDR3 contains 15 residues. Germline CDR1 and CDR2: SGHTA and FQGNSA. CDR3 coding DNA: TGTGCCAGCAGCTGGGGCCTGGGACAGCAAAACATTCAGTACTTC. This gives the protein CASSWGLGQQNIQYF.